Following are 22 T cell receptor beta chains from one sample sequenced in a study of molecular identifiers for immune sequencing clone quantification. TCRdb ran MiXCR on the PCR reads and lists one entry per CDR3 protein. The table includes over 85,000 distinct CDR3 sequences, around 30% detected once. Material: naive CD8+ T cells from blood, with Jurkat cell RNA spiked in. The subset was: FACS-sorted CD8+CD4-CCR7+CD45RA+ naive T cells. These receptors were taken from a human donor in good health. Some libraries in this study had Jurkat cell RNA spiked in.

This clonotype came up a few times. This chain connects TRBV12-3 or TRBV12-4 to TRBJ1-5; no clear D gene. The V and J ends lost 6 bases and 9 bases respectively, with 12 bases between them. The CDR3 has 12 residues. CDR3 DNA: TGTGCCAGCAGCTCTTACACGGGGCCCCAGCATTTT. Amino acids: CASSSYTGPQHF.

This clonotype has at least ten counts. The gene calls are TRBV7-9 and TRBJ2-7; no clear D gene. With 5 bases removed from V and 4 bases from J, the gap between germline ends came to 12 bases. CDR3 length equals 13 residues. CDR1 and CDR2 (germline): SEHNR, FQNEAQ (reference sequence). The CDR3 nucleotides read TGTGCCAGCAGCACCCATAGATCGTACGAGCAGTACTTC. This translates into CASSTHRSYEQYF. Filled out from reference TRBV7-9 and TRBJ2-7, the complete variable domain reads DTGVSQNPRHKITKRGQNVTFRCDPISEHNRLYWYRQTLGQGPEFLTYFQNEAQLEKSRLLSDRFSAERPKGSFSTLEIQRTEQGDSAMYLCASSTHRSYEQYFGPGTRLTVT.

The chain couples TRBV4-1 to TRBJ2-1; 7 bases are a match to TRBD2. The junction had 7 bases not matched to a gene; V was cut back by 1 base and J by 4 bases. In germline, CDR1 is MGHRA, CDR2 YSYEKL. This CDR3 region has 16 residues. The CDR3 DNA reads as TGCGCCAGCAGCCAAGCCAGTGCGGGGGTGTACAATGAGCAGTTCTTC. This translates into CASSQASAGVYNEQFF.

This chain joins TRBV6-1 and TRBJ2-7; tentatively, D is TRBD2 (5 bases). V lost 8 bases to trimming and J lost 3 bases, with 11 bases between them. Per the germline V gene, CDR1 is MNHNS and CDR2 is SASEGT. There are 12 residues in the CDR3. The CDR3 DNA reads TGTGCCAGCGCAGCGGACCTCTACGAGCAGTACTTC. Protein product: CASAADLYEQYF.

Concerning this clonotype itself: A much larger clone is a single base away; this may be a read error. The chain recombines TRBV28 with TRBJ1-5; no firm D call. The CDR3 contains 9 residues. Germline CDR1 and CDR2: MDHEN and SYDVKM. V was shortened by 11 bases and J by 11 bases, with 10 bases between the two germline ends. The DNA of the CDR3 is TGTGCCGGTGGCTGGTCCCAGCATTTT. Amino acid sequence: CAGGWSQHF.

As to this clonotype: A read error may account for a junction end that differs from germline. The genes are TRBV27 and TRBJ2-1; D is possibly TRBD1 or TRBD2 (5 bases each). Germline values: CDR1 MNHEY, CDR2 SMNVEV (reference sequence). There are 10 residues in the CDR3. CDR3 nucleotides: TGTGCCAGCGGGACCTCTGCGCAGATCTTC. It encodes CASGTSAQIF.

The chain employs TRBV28 and TRBJ2-3, with 11 positions matching TRBD2. This CDR3 region has 15 residues. Trimming cost V 5 bases and J 6 bases; bases outside gene matches: 7. Germline CDR1 reads MDHEN; CDR2 reads SYDVKM. The chain's CDR3 is CASSPFSGGVDTQYF. The CDR3 DNA reads TGTGCCAGCAGTCCCTTTAGCGGGGGGGTCGATACGCAGTATTTT.

Note on this clonotype: Just one base apart from a much larger clone, this may be a read error. Since no conserved phenylalanine or tryptophan closes the CDR3, a read error is the likely cause. The chain employs TRBV5-6 and TRBJ2-7, with 7 bases matching TRBD1. The CDR3 consists of 13 residues. Germline CDR1 is SGHDT and CDR2 is YYEEEE. V lost 4 bases to trimming and J lost 4 bases; unmatched junction nucleotides: 5. In DNA form, the CDR3 reads TGTGCCAGCAGCACAGGGGCTGGGTACGAGCAGTACTCC. Translating gives CASSTGAGYEQYS.

This clonotype came up a few times. The chain employs TRBV12-3 or TRBV12-4 and TRBJ2-1; a possible D gene is TRBD1 (5 bases). Trimming pared 3 bases from V and 6 bases from J, leaving 6 bases between. The CDR3 has 12 residues. The CDR3 DNA is TGTGCCAGCAGTTTCAGGGTCAATGAGCAGTTCTTC. It encodes CASSFRVNEQFF.

V and J are TRBV12-3 or TRBV12-4 and TRBJ2-3; 13 bases map to TRBD2. V was pared by 5 bases and J by 3 bases, with 5 bases of the junction left unmatched. CDR3 length: 16 amino acids. CDR3 bases: TGTGCCAGCAGTGCCACTAGCGGGGGGGCTACAGATACGCAGTATTTT. Amino acids: CASSATSGGATDTQYF.

This clonotype was seen a few times. The V and J genes are TRBV9 and TRBJ2-3; 13 nucleotides line up with TRBD2. Germline V gives CDR1 SGDLS, CDR2 YYNGEE. V trimming: 3 bases; J trimming: 8 bases; junction bases outside the gene matches: 12. The CDR3 extends over 17 amino acids. CDR3 nucleotides: TGTGCCAGCAGCGCATCCATCGGAACTAGCGGGAGGGCTACGCAGTATTTT. Translated, it gives CASSASIGTSGRATQYF.

On this clonotype: A much larger clonotype is one base distant, so this may be a read error. V and J are TRBV29-1 and TRBJ2-2; 7 nucleotides align to TRBD2. The CDR3 covers 13 residues. V lost 8 bases, J lost 4 bases, and 7 bases stayed unmatched. The V gene's germline CDR1 is SQVTM and CDR2 ANQGSEA. For the CDR3, the DNA is TGCAGCAACAACGGGAGGACCACCGGGGAGCTGTTTTTT. It yields the protein CSNNGRTTGELFF.

The chain couples TRBV24-1 to TRBJ2-3; TRBD1 matches 10 bases. Trimming at V came to 4 bases and at J to 3 bases, leaving 6 bases not matched to a gene. Germline loops: CDR1 KGHDR, CDR2 SFDVKD. The CDR3 is made up of 16 amino acids. The CDR3 bases are TGTGCCACCAGTGACTTCGGGACAGGGGTAACAGATACGCAGTATTTT. Residues: CATSDFGTGVTDTQYF.

On this clonotype: Possible read error: a much larger clone is one base away. This sequence joins TRBV28 and TRBJ2-5; 14 bases map to TRBD2. The length of the CDR3 is 16 residues. Germline V gene data show CDR1 as MDHEN and CDR2 as SYDVKM. Written as DNA, the CDR3 is TGTGCCAGCAGTATACGACTAGCGGGAGGGCAAGAGGCCCAGTACTTC. The encoded protein is CASSIRLAGGQEAQYF.

This clonotype showed up just a few times. The chain couples TRBV7-9 to TRBJ2-2; 7 bases agree with TRBD2. Germline loops: CDR1 SEHNR, CDR2 FQNEAQ (reference sequence). Trimming removed 4 bases from V and 6 bases from J; junction bases left unmatched: 14. CDR3 size: 17 residues. CDR3 protein: CASSSLAGLGSPGELFF. The CDR3 region has the DNA TGTGCCAGCAGCTCCCTCGCCGGACTAGGGAGCCCCGGGGAGCTGTTTTTT.

The chain joins TRBV13 to TRBJ2-1; 8 bases match TRBD2. V lost 4 bases and J lost 6; bases outside the gene matches: 11. The CDR3 contains 16 residues. Germline-derived CDR1 and CDR2 are PRHDT and FYEKMQ (reference sequence). DNA of the CDR3: TGTGCCAGCAGCTCGAGGCGGGAGGCCCGAGGCAATGAGCAGTTCTTC. It encodes CASSSRREARGNEQFF.

In this sample, this clonotype turned up a few times. The genes are TRBV19 and TRBJ1-6, with a weak D call TRBD1 (6 bases). The V end lost 3 bases, the J end lost 8 bases, and 11 bases lay between the germline ends. The CDR3 has 14 residues. Germline lookup yields CDR1 LNHDA and CDR2 SQIVND (reference sequence). The CDR3 coding sequence is TGTGCCAGTAGTATGGGGGCGTCTTATTCACCCCTCCACTTT. Encoded protein: CASSMGASYSPLHF.

This clonotype was picked up a small number of times. The chain uses TRBV5-5 and TRBJ2-6; D not certain. Trimming stripped 2 bases from V and 0 bases from J, with 6 bases between. CDR3 size: 15 residues. The germline CDR1 and CDR2 sequences are SGHKS and YYEKEE (reference sequence). CDR3 in DNA: TGTGCCAGCAGCTTATTGAGCTCTGGGGCCAACGTCCTGACTTTC. Translating gives CASSLLSSGANVLTF.

The chain is built from TRBV2 and TRBJ1-2; the match to TRBD1 covers 9 bases. Germline V gene sequence: CDR1 SNHLY, CDR2 FYNNEI. V was clipped by 6 bases and J by 1 base; unmatched bases: 6. The length of the CDR3 is 15 residues. CDR3 in amino acids: CASRRGQGINYGYTF. DNA for the CDR3: TGTGCCAGCAGACGCGGACAGGGGATTAACTATGGCTACACCTTC.

This sequence joins TRBV5-1 and TRBJ2-5; no firm D call. The DNA matches TRBJ2-1 better at its end, which makes the J call doubtful. The CDR3 loop spans 14 amino acids. In germline, CDR1 is SGHRS, CDR2 YFSETQ. CDR3 nucleotides: TGCGCCAGCAGCTTGGCTCCTACGCAAGAGACCCAGTTCTTC. The encoded protein is CASSLAPTQETQFF.

The rearrangement links TRBV11-2 to TRBJ2-3, with D unclear. The ends were cut back, 7 bases at V and 4 bases at J, with 9 bases in the middle. The CDR3 loop spans 12 amino acids. In germline, CDR1 is SGHAT, CDR2 FQNNGV. In nucleotides, the CDR3 is TGTGCCAGCACGCCGAGCGCAGATACGCAGTATTTT. It encodes CASTPSADTQYF.

This clonotype appeared a few times. This chain links TRBV2 with TRBJ2-7; TRBD2 agrees at 8 bases. This CDR3 comprises 14 residues. V shed 4 bases, J shed 4 bases, and the junction held 6 bases outside the gene matches. CDR1 is SNHLY, CDR2 FYNNEI, per germline. The DNA for the CDR3 is TGTGCCAGCAGTGCCGGGAGGGGAGGGTACGAGCAGTACTTC. Translating it yields CASSAGRGGYEQYF.